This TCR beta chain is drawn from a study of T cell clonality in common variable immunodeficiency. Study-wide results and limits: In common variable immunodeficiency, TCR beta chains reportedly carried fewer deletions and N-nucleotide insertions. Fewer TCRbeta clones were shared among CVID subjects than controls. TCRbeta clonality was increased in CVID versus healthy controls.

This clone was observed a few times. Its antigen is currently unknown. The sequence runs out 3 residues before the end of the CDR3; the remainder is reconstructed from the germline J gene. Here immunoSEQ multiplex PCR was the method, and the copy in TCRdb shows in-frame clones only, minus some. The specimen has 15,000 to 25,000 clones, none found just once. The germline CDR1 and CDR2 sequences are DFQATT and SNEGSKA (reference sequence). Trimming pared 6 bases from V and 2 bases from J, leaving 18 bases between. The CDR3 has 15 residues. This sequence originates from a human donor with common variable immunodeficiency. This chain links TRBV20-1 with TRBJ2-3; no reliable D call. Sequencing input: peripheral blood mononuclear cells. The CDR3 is CSALLTRYSTDTQYF. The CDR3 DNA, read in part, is TGCAGTGCCCTTCTGACTCGCTACTCCACAGATACG.